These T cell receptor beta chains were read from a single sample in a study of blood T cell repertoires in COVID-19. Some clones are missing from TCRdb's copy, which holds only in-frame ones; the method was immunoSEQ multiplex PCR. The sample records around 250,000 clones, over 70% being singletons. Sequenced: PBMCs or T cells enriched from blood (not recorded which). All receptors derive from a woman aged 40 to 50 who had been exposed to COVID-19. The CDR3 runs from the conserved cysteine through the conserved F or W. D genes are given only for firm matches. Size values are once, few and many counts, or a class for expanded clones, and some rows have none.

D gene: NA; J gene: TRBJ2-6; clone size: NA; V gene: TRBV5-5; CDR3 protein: CASSLGVWRSGANVLTF; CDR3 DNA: TGTGCCAGCAGCTTAGGGGTTTGGCGCTCTGGGGCCAACGTCCTGACTTTC
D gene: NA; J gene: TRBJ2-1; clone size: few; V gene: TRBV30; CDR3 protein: CASGGGQKLFEQFF; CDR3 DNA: TGTGCCTCGGGGGGGGGACAGAAGTTGTTTGAGCAGTTCTTC
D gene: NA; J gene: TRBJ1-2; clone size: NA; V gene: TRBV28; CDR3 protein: CASSLMGDFKGSGYTF; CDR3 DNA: TGTGCCAGCAGTTTAATGGGGGACTTCAAAGGCAGTGGCTACACCTTC
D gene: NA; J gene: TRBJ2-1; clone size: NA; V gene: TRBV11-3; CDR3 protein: CASSLDRGSYNEQFF; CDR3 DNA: TGTGCCAGCAGCTTAGATAGGGGCAGCTACAATGAGCAGTTCTTC
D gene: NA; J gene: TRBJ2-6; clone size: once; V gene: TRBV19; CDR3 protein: CASSIDPPGPGANVLTF; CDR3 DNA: TGTGCCAGTAGTATAGATCCCCCAGGGCCTGGGGCCAACGTCCTGACTTTC
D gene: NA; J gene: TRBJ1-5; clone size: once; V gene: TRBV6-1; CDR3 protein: CASSEVSTGVGNQPQHF; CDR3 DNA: TGTGCCAGCAGTGAAGTGAGCACCGGGGTGGGCAATCAGCCCCAGCATTTT
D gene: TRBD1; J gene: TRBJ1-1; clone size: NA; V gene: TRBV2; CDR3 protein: CASDGPGGANTEAFF; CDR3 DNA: TGTGCCAGCGATGGCCCAGGGGGTGCTAACACTGAAGCTTTCTTT
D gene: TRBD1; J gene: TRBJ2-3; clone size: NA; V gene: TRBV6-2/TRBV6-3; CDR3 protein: CASSNFDRGPTDTQYF; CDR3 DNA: TGTGCCAGCAGTAACTTCGACAGGGGGCCCACAGATACGCAGTATTTT
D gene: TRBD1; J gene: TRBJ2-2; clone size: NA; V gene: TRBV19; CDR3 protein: CATSGDRDNTGELFF; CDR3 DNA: TGTGCCACCTCGGGGGACAGGGATAACACCGGGGAGCTGTTTTTT
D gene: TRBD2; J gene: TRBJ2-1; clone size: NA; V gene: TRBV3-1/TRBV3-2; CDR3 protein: CASSQDLTSGQKQFF; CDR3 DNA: TGTGCCAGCAGCCAAGATCTGACTAGCGGGCAAAAGCAGTTCTTC
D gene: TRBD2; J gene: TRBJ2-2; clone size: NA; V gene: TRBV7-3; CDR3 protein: CASSLTVAGDPTGELFF; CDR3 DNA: TGTGCCAGCAGCTTAACGGTAGCGGGAGATCCCACCGGGGAGCTGTTTTTT
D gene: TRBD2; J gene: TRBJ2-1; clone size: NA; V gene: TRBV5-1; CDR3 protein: CASSTRLAGGQYNEQFF; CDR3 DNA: TGCGCCAGCAGCACCAGACTAGCGGGGGGGCAATACAATGAGCAGTTCTTC
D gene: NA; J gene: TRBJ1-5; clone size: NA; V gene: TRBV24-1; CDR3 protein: CATSDSVPGASSNQPQHF; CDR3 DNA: TGTGCCACCAGTGATTCGGTACCAGGGGCCAGTAGCAATCAGCCCCAGCATTTT
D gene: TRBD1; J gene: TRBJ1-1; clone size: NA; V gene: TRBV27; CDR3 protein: CASSAAGGFTEAFF; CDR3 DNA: TGTGCCAGCAGTGCGGCAGGGGGCTTCACTGAAGCTTTCTTT
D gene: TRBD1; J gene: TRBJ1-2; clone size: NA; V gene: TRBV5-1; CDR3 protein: CASSPNGQVSGSYF; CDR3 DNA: TGCGCCAGCAGCCCAAATGGACAGGTGTCGGGCTCTTACTTC
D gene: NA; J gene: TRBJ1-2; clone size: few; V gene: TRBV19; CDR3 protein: CASSIEGRGGYTF; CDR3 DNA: TGTGCCAGTAGTATAGAGGGCCGCGGGGGCTACACCTTC
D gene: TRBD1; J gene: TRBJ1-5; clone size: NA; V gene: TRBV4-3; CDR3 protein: CASSRDRASPGINQPQHF; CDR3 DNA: TGCGCCAGCAGCCGGGACAGGGCAAGCCCCGGAATAAATCAGCCCCAGCATTTT
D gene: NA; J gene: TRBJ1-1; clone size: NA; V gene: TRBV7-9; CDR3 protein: CASSLDNMNTEAFF; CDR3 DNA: TGTGCCAGCAGTCTCGACAACATGAACACTGAAGCTTTCTTT
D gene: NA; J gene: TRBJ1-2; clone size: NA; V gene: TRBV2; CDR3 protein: CASSVKGQGGGYTF; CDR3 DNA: TGTGCCAGCAGTGTGAAGGGTCAAGGAGGAGGCTACACCTTC
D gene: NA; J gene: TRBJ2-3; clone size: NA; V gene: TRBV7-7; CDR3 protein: CASSLRAGPTDTQYF; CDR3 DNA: TGTGCTAGCAGCTTAAGGGCGGGACCCACAGATACGCAGTATTTT
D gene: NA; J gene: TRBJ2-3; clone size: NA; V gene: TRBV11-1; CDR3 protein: CASSFMAATSTDTQYF; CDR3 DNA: TGTGCCAGCAGCTTTATGGCGGCCACTAGCACAGATACGCAGTATTTT
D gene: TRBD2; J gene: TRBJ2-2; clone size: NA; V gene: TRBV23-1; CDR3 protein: CASSPALLAGGLCGELFF; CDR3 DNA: TGCGCCAGCAGTCCAGCCCTTTTAGCGGGGGGGCTTTGCGGGGAGCTGTTTTTT
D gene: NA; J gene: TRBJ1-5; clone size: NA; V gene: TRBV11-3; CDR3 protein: CASSLGGDQPQHF; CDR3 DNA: TGTGCCAGCAGCTTAGGCGGGGACCAGCCCCAGCATTTT
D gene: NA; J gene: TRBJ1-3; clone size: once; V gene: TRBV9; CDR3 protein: CASSDRDSGNTIYF; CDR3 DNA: TGTGCCAGCAGCGACAGGGATTCTGGAAACACCATATATTTT
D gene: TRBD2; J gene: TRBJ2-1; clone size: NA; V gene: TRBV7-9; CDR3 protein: CASSSPIPLAGVNYNEQFF; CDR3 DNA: TGTGCCAGCAGCTCACCGATCCCACTAGCGGGAGTAAACTACAATGAGCAGTTCTTC
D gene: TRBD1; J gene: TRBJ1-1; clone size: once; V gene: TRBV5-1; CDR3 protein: CASSQTVAGTGVEAFF; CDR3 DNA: TGTGCCAGCAGCCAAACTGTGGCCGGGACAGGGGTTGAAGCTTTCTTT
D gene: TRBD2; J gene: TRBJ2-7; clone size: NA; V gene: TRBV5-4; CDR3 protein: CASSLGALGGYEQYF; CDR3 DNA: TGTGCCAGCAGCTTGGGGGCCCTCGGGGGGTACGAGCAGTACTTC
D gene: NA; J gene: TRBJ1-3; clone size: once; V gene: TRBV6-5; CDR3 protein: CASSLGGSVSGNTIYF; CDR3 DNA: TGTGCCAGCAGTTTAGGGGGTAGTGTCTCGGGAAACACCATATATTTT
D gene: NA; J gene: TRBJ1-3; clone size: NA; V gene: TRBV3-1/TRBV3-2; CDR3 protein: CASSQGRGNTIYF; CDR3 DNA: TGTGCCAGCAGCCAAGGGAGGGGAAACACCATATATTTT
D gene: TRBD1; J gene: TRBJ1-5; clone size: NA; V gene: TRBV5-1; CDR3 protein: CASSLGTGLNQPQHF; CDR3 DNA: TGCGCCAGCAGCTTGGGGACAGGGTTGAATCAGCCCCAGCATTTT
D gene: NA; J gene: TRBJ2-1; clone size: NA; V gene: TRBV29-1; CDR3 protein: CSVEEVGAASYNEQFF; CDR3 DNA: TGCAGCGTTGAAGAGGTGGGGGCAGCGTCCTACAATGAGCAGTTCTTC
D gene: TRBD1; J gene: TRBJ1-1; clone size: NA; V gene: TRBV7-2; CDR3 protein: CAAQKNPQTGGATEAFF; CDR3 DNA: TGTGCCGCCCAGAAAAACCCCCAAACAGGGGGCGCGACTGAAGCTTTCTTT
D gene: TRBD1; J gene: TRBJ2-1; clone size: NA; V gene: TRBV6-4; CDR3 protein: CASSEAGGTYNEQFF; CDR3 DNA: TGTGCCAGCAGTGAGGCAGGGGGTACCTACAATGAGCAGTTCTTC
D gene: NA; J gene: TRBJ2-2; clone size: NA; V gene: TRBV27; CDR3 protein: CASSLAANTGELFF; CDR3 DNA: TGTGCCAGCAGTTTAGCGGCGAACACCGGGGAGCTGTTTTTT
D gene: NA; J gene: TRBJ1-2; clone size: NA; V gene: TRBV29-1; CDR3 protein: CSDSLGQFYGYTF; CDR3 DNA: TGCAGCGATTCGTTGGGGCAGTTCTATGGCTACACCTTC
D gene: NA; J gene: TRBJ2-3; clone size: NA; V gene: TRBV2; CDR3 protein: CASHQGDTQYF; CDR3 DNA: TGTGCCAGCCATCAGGGAGATACGCAGTATTTT
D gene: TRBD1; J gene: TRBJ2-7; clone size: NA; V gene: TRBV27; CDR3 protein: CASSFRLRQGASYEQYF; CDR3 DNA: TGTGCCAGCAGTTTCCGCCTAAGACAGGGAGCCTCCTACGAGCAGTACTTC
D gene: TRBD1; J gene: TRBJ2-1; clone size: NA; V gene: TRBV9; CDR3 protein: CASSPRTGGNEQFF; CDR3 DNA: TGTGCCAGCAGCCCACGGACAGGGGGCAATGAGCAGTTCTTC
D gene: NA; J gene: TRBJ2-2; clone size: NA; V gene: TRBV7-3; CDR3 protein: CASSLTTGWAAGELFF; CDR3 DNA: TGTGCCAGCAGCTTAACAACAGGATGGGCCGCCGGGGAGCTGTTTTTT
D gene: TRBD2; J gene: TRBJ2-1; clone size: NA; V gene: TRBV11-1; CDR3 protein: CASSLEGGTLNEQFF; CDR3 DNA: TGTGCCAGCAGCTTAGAGGGAGGGACTTTAAATGAGCAGTTCTTC
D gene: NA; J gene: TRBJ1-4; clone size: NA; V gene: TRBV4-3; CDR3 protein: CASSQEGTKGKLFF; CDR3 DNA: TGCGCCAGCAGCCAAGAAGGGACAAAGGGAAAACTGTTTTTT
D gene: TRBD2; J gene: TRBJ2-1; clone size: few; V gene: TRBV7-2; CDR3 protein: CASSLAGLAAGEGWFF; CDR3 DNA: TGTGCCAGCAGCTTAGCAGGACTAGCGGCTGGTGAGGGGTGGTTCTTC
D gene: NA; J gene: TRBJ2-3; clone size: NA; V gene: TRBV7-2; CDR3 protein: CASSRRVRSSTDTQYF; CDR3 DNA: TGTGCCAGCAGCCGCCGAGTCCGGTCTAGCACAGATACGCAGTATTTT
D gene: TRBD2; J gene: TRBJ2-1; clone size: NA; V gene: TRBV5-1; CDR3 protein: CASSPNSGGAANEQFF; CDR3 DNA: TGTGCCAGCAGCCCTAATTCGGGGGGGGCGGCGAATGAGCAGTTCTTC
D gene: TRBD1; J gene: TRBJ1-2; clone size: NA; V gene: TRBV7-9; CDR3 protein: CASSSDRIYGYTF; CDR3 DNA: TGTGCCAGCAGCTCGGACAGGATCTATGGCTACACCTTC
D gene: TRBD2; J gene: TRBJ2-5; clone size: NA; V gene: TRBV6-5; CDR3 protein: CASRTTLAGETQYF; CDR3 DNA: TGTGCCAGCAGAACCACACTAGCGGGCGAGACCCAGTACTTC
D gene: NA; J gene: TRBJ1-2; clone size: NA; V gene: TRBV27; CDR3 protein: CASSSRSLYGGYTF; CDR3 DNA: TGTGCCAGCAGTTCCCGGAGCCTCTATGGTGGCTACACCTTC
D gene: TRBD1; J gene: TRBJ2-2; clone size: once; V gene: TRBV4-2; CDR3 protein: CASSHNQGQGTGELFF; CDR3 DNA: TGTGCCAGCAGCCACAACCAGGGACAGGGCACCGGGGAGCTGTTTTTT
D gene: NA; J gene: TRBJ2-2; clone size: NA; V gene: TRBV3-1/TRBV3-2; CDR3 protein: CASSRPMRNTGELFF; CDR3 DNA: TGTGCCAGCAGCCGCCCGATGCGAAACACCGGGGAGCTGTTTTTT
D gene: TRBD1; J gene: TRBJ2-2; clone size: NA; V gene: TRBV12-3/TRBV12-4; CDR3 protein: CASTTGVTGELFF; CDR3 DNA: TGTGCCAGCACCACAGGGGTCACCGGGGAGCTGTTTTTT
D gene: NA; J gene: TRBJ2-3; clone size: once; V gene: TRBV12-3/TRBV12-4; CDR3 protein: CASSENEDTQYF; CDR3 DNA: TGTGCCAGCAGCGAGAATGAGGATACGCAGTATTTT
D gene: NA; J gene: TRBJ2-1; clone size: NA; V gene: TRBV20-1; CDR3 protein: CSASPYGGGNEQFF; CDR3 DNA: TGCAGTGCTAGTCCCTACGGGGGAGGCAATGAGCAGTTCTTC
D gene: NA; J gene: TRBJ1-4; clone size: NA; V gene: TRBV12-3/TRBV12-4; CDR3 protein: CASSPGGEKLFF; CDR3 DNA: TGTGCCAGCAGTCCCGGGGGTGAAAAACTGTTTTTT
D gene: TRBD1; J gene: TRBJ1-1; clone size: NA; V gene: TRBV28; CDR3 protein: CASTSTGGMEAFF; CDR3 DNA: TGTGCCAGCACCTCGACAGGGGGCATGGAAGCTTTCTTT
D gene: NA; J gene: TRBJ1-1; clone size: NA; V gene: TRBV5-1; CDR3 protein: CASSGQMNTEAFF; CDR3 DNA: TGTGCCAGCAGCGGACAGATGAACACTGAAGCTTTCTTT
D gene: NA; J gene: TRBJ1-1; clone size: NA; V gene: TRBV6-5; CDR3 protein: CASSWWVGDTEAFF; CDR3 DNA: TGTGCCAGCAGTTGGTGGGTAGGGGACACTGAAGCTTTCTTT
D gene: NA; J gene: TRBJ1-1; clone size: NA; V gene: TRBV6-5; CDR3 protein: CASSRGMRTEAFF; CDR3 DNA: TGTGCCAGCAGCAGGGGTATGAGAACTGAAGCTTTCTTT
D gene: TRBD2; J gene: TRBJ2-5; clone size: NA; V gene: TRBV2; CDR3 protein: CASRHASGGGETQYF; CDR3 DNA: TGTGCCAGCAGGCACGCCTCCGGCGGGGGAGAGACCCAGTACTTC
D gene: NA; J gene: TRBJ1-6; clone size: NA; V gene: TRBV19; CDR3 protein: CASSIRTNSPLHF; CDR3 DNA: TGTGCCAGTAGTATCAGGACAAATTCACCCCTCCACTTT